Listed here are 26 T cell receptor beta chains from one sample, sequenced in a study of T cells in Graves' hyperthyroidism and ophthalmopathy. Amplification of TCR beta CDR3 regions used RNA as the template. The HTBI set primed first-round TCR CDR3 RT-PCR. Each CDR3 protein gets one entry after TCRdb re-called the multiplex PCR reads with MiXCR. The sample lists 250,000 to 300,000 distinct CDR3 sequences, more than 12% seen once, with approximately 12% in the top ten. What was sequenced was blood. The source is a woman aged 40-49 years with Graves' hyperthyroidism that later progressed to Graves' ophthalmopathy.

This rearrangement joins TRBV28 to TRBJ2-7, with 10 bases matching TRBD2. CDR1 and CDR2 (germline): MDHEN, SYDVKM. J was trimmed by 2 bases and V by 1 base; bases with no gene match: 8. This CDR3 has 17 residues. The CDR3 DNA reads TGTGCCAGCAGTTTATCTAGCGGGAGCTCTAACCCCTACGAGCAGTACTTC. This sequence encodes CASSLSSGSSNPYEQYF.

This clonotype came up many times. This chain connects TRBV10-3 to TRBJ2-2; D not resolved. The CDR3 spans 10 residues. CDR1 and CDR2 from the germline V gene are ENHRY and SYGVKD. V was trimmed by 10 bases and J by 6 bases, leaving 6 bases between them. This chain's CDR3 is CATGPGELFF. In nucleotides, the CDR3 is TGTGCCACCGGCCCCGGGGAGCTGTTTTTT.

This clonotype occurred many times. The V call is TRBV19, the J call TRBJ2-1; 7 nucleotides line up with TRBD2. V was pared by 3 bases and J by 7 bases, with 15 bases of the junction left unmatched. Germline lookup yields CDR1 LNHDA and CDR2 SQIVND (reference sequence). The CDR3 has 17 residues. CDR3 DNA sequence: TGTGCCAGTAGTATCCCGTGGGGAGGGCCTTCGCATAATGAGCAGTTCTTC. Its translation is CASSIPWGGPSHNEQFF. The full variable domain, in which reference TRBV19 and TRBJ2-1 provide the parts outside the CDR3, is DGGITQSPKYLFRKEGQNVTLSCEQNLNHDAMYWYRQDPGQGLRLIYYSQIVNDFQKGDIAEGYSVSREKKESFPLTVTSAQKNPTAFYLCASSIPWGGPSHNEQFFGPGTRLTVL.

As for this clonotype: It may be a read error: a sequence one base away is much more abundant. The J gene is TRBJ2-5, the V gene TRBV20-1; no reliable D call. V was cut by 5 bases and J by 1 base, with 14 bases left in between. This CDR3 comprises 14 residues. Germline loops: CDR1 DFQATT, CDR2 SNEGSKA (reference sequence). The DNA of the CDR3 is TGCAGTGCTGCCCCTCCGCCGAGCCAAGAGACCCAGTACTTC. Protein sequence: CSAAPPPSQETQYF.

This clonotype was seen at least ten times. This chain uses TRBV28 with TRBJ1-5, with a weak D call TRBD1 (6 bases). The CDR3 runs to 14 residues. Germline V gene data show CDR1 as MDHEN and CDR2 as SYDVKM. V lost 5 bases to trimming and J lost 8 bases, with 16 bases between them. The CDR3 nucleotides are TGTGCCAGCAGTCTACCTCAGGGGCGGGAGCCCCAGCATTTT. It is translated as CASSLPQGREPQHF. The whole variable domain, filled in from reference TRBV28 and TRBJ1-5, reads DVKVTQSSRYLVKRTGEKVFLECVQDMDHENMFWYRQDPGLGLRLIYFSYDVKMKEKGDIPEGYSVSREKKERFSLILESASTNQTSMYLCASSLPQGREPQHFGDGTRLSIL.

The gene calls are TRBV11-2 and TRBJ2-7, with D possibly being TRBD1 or TRBD2 (5 bases each). Trimming pared 4 bases from V and 3 bases from J, leaving 13 bases between. The CDR3 spans 14 residues. Germline loops: CDR1 SGHAT, CDR2 FQNNGV. In DNA, the CDR3 is TGTGCCAGCAGCTCCCTCCGGGGCTACTACGAGCAGTACTTC. It codes for CASSSLRGYYEQYF.

Ten or more counts support this clonotype. V and J are TRBV6-1 and TRBJ1-3; possible D gene TRBD1, 5 bases. Trimming removed 5 bases from V and 0 bases from J, with 17 bases in between. This CDR3 contains 17 residues. Germline V CDR1 and CDR2: MNHNS, SASEGT. The CDR3 nucleotides are TGTGCCAGCAGTCAAACCGGGACGCGCTTCTCTGGAAACACCATATATTTT. It yields the protein CASSQTGTRFSGNTIYF.

This clonotype was counted ten times or more. V and J are TRBV7-2 and TRBJ2-5, with 7 bases lining up with TRBD1. CDR1 is SGHTA, CDR2 FQGNSA, per germline. V was pared by 5 bases and J by 7 bases, with 7 bases of the junction left unmatched. There are 13 residues in the CDR3. The CDR3 loop reads CASSRRTGVTQYF. In DNA form, the CDR3 reads TGTGCCAGCAGCCGACGGACAGGAGTGACCCAGTACTTC.

This clonotype showed up many times. V and J are TRBV10-3 and TRBJ1-2; 7 bases line up with TRBD1. Per germline, CDR1 ENHRY and CDR2 SYGVKD. The CDR3 sequence is 16 residues long. J was trimmed by 0 bases and V by 3 bases; bases with no gene match: 7. The CDR3 loop reads CAISEPDREPNYGYTF. The CDR3 DNA is TGTGCCATCAGTGAACCCGACAGGGAACCTAACTATGGCTACACCTTC.

In its sample, this clonotype was seen many times. The V gene is TRBV27, the J gene TRBJ2-7; TRBD2 agrees at 8 bases. The length of the CDR3 is 14 residues. Germline V gene data show CDR1 as MNHEY and CDR2 as SMNVEV (reference sequence). With V trimmed by 5 bases and J by 4 bases, 7 bases remained unmatched. The CDR3 here is CASSPREGGYEQYF. Written as DNA, the CDR3 is TGTGCCAGCAGTCCCCGGGAGGGGGGGTACGAGCAGTACTTC.

The chain joins TRBV2 to TRBJ1-1; possible D gene TRBD1, 6 bases. V dropped 10 bases and J dropped 3 bases, with 12 bases sitting between them. Germline CDR1 SNHLY, CDR2 FYNNEI. This CDR3 is built from 12 residues. In DNA form, the CDR3 reads TGTGCCACTCAGGGGACTTACACTGAAGCTTTCTTT. Its protein is CATQGTYTEAFF.

This clonotype appeared many times. The chain uses TRBV19 and TRBJ2-5; TRBD2 might be the D (5 bases). Germline V gene sequence: CDR1 LNHDA, CDR2 SQIVND (reference sequence). The CDR3 sequence is 13 residues long. Trimming stripped 6 bases from V and 0 bases from J, with 8 bases between. This chain's CDR3 is CASSKRNQETQYF. CDR3 sequence (DNA): TGTGCCAGTAGCAAGCGGAACCAAGAGACCCAGTACTTC.

The CDR3 loop is CASSLHGTGGYTEAFF. In DNA form, the CDR3 reads TGTGCCAGCAGCTTGCACGGGACAGGGGGGTACACTGAAGCTTTCTTT. The chain couples TRBV11-2 to TRBJ1-1, with 11 nucleotides matching TRBD1. The CDR3 spans 16 residues. The V and J ends lost 3 bases and 3 bases, in that order; junction bases with no gene match: 6. Germline CDR1 and CDR2: SGHAT and FQNNGV.

This clonotype has ten or more counts. This rearrangement joins TRBV10-2 to TRBJ1-1; tentatively, D is TRBD1 (6 bases). Germline CDR1 and CDR2: WSHSY and SAAADI. Trimming pared 6 bases from V and 3 bases from J, leaving 17 bases between. The CDR3 is made up of 15 amino acids. The CDR3 region is CASRRQGGWDTEAFF. CDR3 coding DNA: TGCGCCAGCAGACGCCAAGGGGGTTGGGACACTGAAGCTTTCTTT.

The chain uses TRBV2 and TRBJ1-2; D call uncertain. The V and J ends lost 3 bases and 8 bases respectively, with 10 bases between them. The CDR3 covers 12 residues. CDR1 is SNHLY and CDR2 is FYNNEI in the germline V gene. The CDR3: CASSDDVGGYTF. CDR3 DNA: TGTGCCAGCAGTGACGACGTCGGCGGCTACACCTTC.

This clonotype occurred many times. The rearrangement joins TRBV12-3 or TRBV12-4 to TRBJ1-2; a weak D match, TRBD1 (5 bases). The CDR3 is made up of 14 amino acids. V lost 1 base and J 8 bases, leaving 14 bases between the germline ends. The CDR3 sequence: CASSLGTSTRGYTF. The DNA for the CDR3 is TGTGCCAGCAGTTTAGGGACAAGTACCCGAGGCTACACCTTC.

This clonotype was counted between two and nine times. The chain uses TRBV19 and TRBJ2-7; D ambiguous. This CDR3 is built from 15 residues. With 7 bases removed from V and 2 bases from J, the gap between germline ends came to 18 bases. Germline V gene lookup returns CDR1 LNHDA and CDR2 SQIVND (reference sequence). CDR3 DNA: TGTGCCAGTACCGACGACTCCTCCTCAACCTACGAGCAGTACTTC. Its protein product is CASTDDSSSTYEQYF.

Many counts were recorded for this clonotype. CDR3 sequence reads: CASSGEVTTGVWGVYSNQPQHF. CDR3 DNA sequence: TGTGCCAGCAGCGGTGAAGTAACCACAGGGGTCTGGGGGGTTTATAGCAATCAGCCCCAGCATTTT. The chain couples TRBV12-3 or TRBV12-4 to TRBJ1-5, with 7 bases fitting TRBD1. The CDR3 contains 22 residues. V lost 6 bases to trimming and J lost 0 bases; unmatched junction nucleotides: 26.

The chain joins TRBV27 to TRBJ2-3, with 16 bases matching TRBD2. The CDR3 extends over 19 amino acids. CDR1 and CDR2 (germline): MNHEY, SMNVEV (reference sequence). J gave up 4 bases and V 7 bases, and 14 bases lay outside the gene matches. The CDR3 nucleotides are TGTGCCAGCACCCCCTTCGGGACTAGCGGGAGGGCCTCGGCAGATACGCAGTATTTT. Translating it yields CASTPFGTSGRASADTQYF.

This clonotype was picked up a small number of times. The J gene is TRBJ1-3, the V gene TRBV9, with a weak D call TRBD1 (5 bases). The germline V gene encodes CDR1 SGDLS and CDR2 YYNGEE. Trimming left V 3 bases short and J 1 base short, with 11 bases between. This CDR3 contains 15 residues. The CDR3 sequence: CASSGGTDSGNTIYF. As DNA, the CDR3 is TGTGCCAGCAGCGGTGGGACCGATTCTGGAAACACCATATATTTT. The variable domain in full, with the rest retrieved from reference TRBV9 and TRBJ1-3, is DSGVTQTPKHLITATGQRVTLRCSPRSGDLSVYWYQQSLDQGLQFLIQYYNGEERAKGNILERFSAQQFPDLHSELNLSSLELGDSALYFCASSGGTDSGNTIYFGEGSWLTVV.

In its sample, this clonotype was seen a few times. The chain employs TRBV6-2 or TRBV6-3 and TRBJ2-5, with D unresolved. V was pared by 6 bases and J by 6 bases, with 8 bases between. CDR1 is MNHEY and CDR2 is SVGEGT in the germline V gene. The CDR3 covers 11 residues. DNA of the CDR3: TGTGCCAGCAGCCGCCCCCAGACCCAGTACTTC. It codes for CASSRPQTQYF.

At least ten counts were recorded for this clonotype. The chain links TRBV4-1 to TRBJ2-7; D gene ambiguous. Trimming stripped 1 base from V and 5 bases from J, with 18 bases between. Germline V lookup: CDR1 MGHRA, CDR2 YSYEKL. The CDR3 loop spans 16 amino acids. The chain's CDR3 is CASSQVTQPLPHEQYF. The CDR3 DNA reads TGCGCCAGCAGCCAAGTTACCCAACCCCTGCCCCACGAGCAGTACTTC.

This chain uses TRBV11-2 with TRBJ2-1; 8 bases agree with TRBD2. The DNA end is more similar to TRBJ2-7, so the J call may be wrong. The CDR3 consists of 17 residues. Looked up from germline, CDR1 is SGHAT and CDR2 is FQNNGV. CDR3 region: CASSSQGASGFYDEQYF. DNA of the CDR3: TGTGCCAGCAGCTCACAAGGGGCTAGCGGGTTTTACGATGAGCAGTACTTC.

This CDR3 reads CASSLGDRLGEQFF. The CDR3 nucleotides read TGTGCCAGCAGCTTAGGGGATAGACTAGGGGAGCAGTTCTTC. The chain uses TRBV7-2 and TRBJ2-1, with a tentative D call TRBD2 (6 bases). CDR1 and CDR2 (germline): SGHTA, FQGNSA. V was trimmed by 1 base and J by 10 bases, leaving 14 bases between them. The CDR3 spans 14 residues.

This clonotype has just a few counts. This chain joins TRBV4-1 and TRBJ2-7; 11 positions agree with TRBD2. CDR3 length: 15 amino acids. Germline values: CDR1 MGHRA, CDR2 YSYEKL. With V trimmed by 6 bases and J by 2 bases, 6 bases remained unmatched. The CDR3 protein is CASRPTSGTPYEQYF. CDR3 nucleotides: TGCGCCAGCAGGCCGACTAGCGGGACCCCCTACGAGCAGTACTTC.

This clonotype was counted a few times. The chain recombines TRBV10-2 with TRBJ1-4, with D possibly TRBD1 on 5 matching bases. V was pared by 7 bases and J by 8 bases, with 20 bases between. The CDR3 runs to 15 residues. Germline assignment: CDR1 WSHSY and CDR2 SAAADI. As DNA, the CDR3 is TGCGCCAGCACGGGGCAGGGAGGGGCGCGGGAAAAACTGTTTTTT. This codes for CASTGQGGAREKLFF.